Here is one TCR beta chain with its context. Its antigen is unidentified. TCRdb's copy holds only in-frame clones and misses some; the assay was immunoSEQ multiplex PCR. The sample yields around 2,100 clones, around 94% seen once. This record comes from a study of T cells after posttransplantation cyclophosphamide. General study results and limits: Donor-recipient repertoire similarity was low at 1-2 months, rising over year one.

The CDR3 runs to 15 residues. Per the germline V gene, CDR1 is MDHEN and CDR2 is SYDVKM. V was cut by 3 bases and J by 0 bases, with 9 bases left in between. The naive gate required viable CD3+CD4+ or CD3+CD8+ cells with CCR7+CD45RA+CD45RO-CD95-CD27+CD28+ phenotype. This receptor was identified in a woman between 55 and 75 years old in good health, CMV-negative, and a related stem cell transplant donor. This sequence joins TRBV28 and TRBJ1-3; D is undetermined. The sequencing sample was made of naive CD8+ T cells sorted from PBMCs. The CDR3 nucleotides are TGTGCCAGCAGTTTCGGCAGGATCTCTGGAAACACCATATATTTT. This gives the protein CASSFGRISGNTIYF.